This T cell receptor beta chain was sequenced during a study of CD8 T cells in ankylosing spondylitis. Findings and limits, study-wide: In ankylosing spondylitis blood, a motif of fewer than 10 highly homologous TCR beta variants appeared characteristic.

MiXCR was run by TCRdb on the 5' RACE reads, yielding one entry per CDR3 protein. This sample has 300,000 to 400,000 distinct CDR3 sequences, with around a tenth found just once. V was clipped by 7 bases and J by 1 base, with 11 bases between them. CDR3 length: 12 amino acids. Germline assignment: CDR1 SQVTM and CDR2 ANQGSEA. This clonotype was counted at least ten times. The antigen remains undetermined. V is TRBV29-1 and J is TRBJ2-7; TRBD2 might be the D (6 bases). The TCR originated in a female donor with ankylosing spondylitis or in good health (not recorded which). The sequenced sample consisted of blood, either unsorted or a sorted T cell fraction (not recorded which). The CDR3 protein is CSGGVSSYEQYF. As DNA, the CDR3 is TGCAGCGGGGGGGTATCGTCCTACGAGCAGTACTTC.